This TCR beta chain originates from a study of radiotherapy plus CTLA-4 blockade in lung cancer. Regarding the study as a whole: After treatment with radiotherapy plus ipilimumab, TCR clones that came from the tumor expanded in blood. With interferon-beta, early dynamics of blood T cell clones were reported to best predict response.

A note on this clone: What it binds is unknown.

V gave up 2 bases and J gave up 2 bases, with 9 bases separating them. CDR1 is SGHDN, CDR2 FVKESK, per germline. The CDR3 has 15 residues. Clones were sequenced by immunoSEQ multiplex PCR, and TCRdb holds only the in-frame ones, with some missing. This sample has around 59,000 clones, with under 75% found just once. The clonotype comes from a human donor with non-small cell lung cancer whose response to radiotherapy plus ipilimumab could not be evaluated. The rearrangement uses TRBV14 and TRBJ2-2; D gene unclear. This material consisted of peripheral blood, taken from a patient treated with radiotherapy plus ipilimumab. This chain's CDR3 is CASSQITANTGELFF. Here the CDR3 DNA reads TGTGCCAGCAGCCAAATCACAGCTAACACCGGGGAGCTGTTTTTT.